These 5 T cell receptor beta chains were all obtained from the same sample, sequenced in a study of blood T cells in healthy people across ages. Using a J-beta primer mix together with a sample-barcoded 5' primer, a second PCR was run for about 7 to 12 cycles. One entry per CDR3 protein, called by TCRdb with MiXCR from the 5' RACE reads. This table has about 1,500,000 distinct CDR3 sequences, 28% appearing once. Sequenced sample: blood. The receptors here all came from a woman between 25 and 40 years old in good health.

V gene TRBV20-1 combines with J gene TRBJ1-2; D not resolved. CDR1 and CDR2 (germline): DFQATT, SNEGSKA (reference sequence). V was trimmed by 1 base and J by 4 bases, leaving 7 bases between them. The CDR3 is 12 amino acids. CDR3: CSARVQLYGYTF. The CDR3 nucleotides are TGCAGTGCTAGAGTACAGCTCTATGGCTACACCTTC.

In this sample, this clonotype turned up a few times. A read error may account for a junction end that differs from germline. The V gene is TRBV27, the J gene TRBJ2-5, with D unresolved. Germline values: CDR1 MNHEY, CDR2 SMNVEV (reference sequence). CDR3 length: 13 amino acids. CDR3 sequence reads: CAGSITTQETQYF. CDR3 DNA: TGTGCCGGCAGTATAACAACTCAAGAGACCCAGTACTTC.

This sequence joins TRBV7-2 and TRBJ2-7; D is possibly TRBD2 (6 bases). Per germline, CDR1 SGHTA and CDR2 FQGNSA. The CDR3 is made up of 15 amino acids. Trimming cost V 1 base and J 3 bases, with 13 bases left between them. CDR3 residues: CASSLETAGNYEQYF. The DNA of the CDR3 is TGTGCCAGCAGCTTAGAGACGGCGGGGAACTACGAGCAGTACTTC.

The CDR3 bases are TGCAGTGCCAAGCTAGCGGGAGCTAGCACAGATACGCAGTATTTT. It is translated as CSAKLAGASTDTQYF. The chain carries TRBV20-1 and TRBJ2-3; 10 bases fit TRBD2. J lost 0 bases, V lost 6 bases, and 6 bases had no gene match. CDR1 and CDR2 from the germline V gene are DFQATT and SNEGSKA (reference sequence). The CDR3 is 15 residues long.

Of note for this clonotype: A clone one base away is much larger, so this may be a read error. The chain is built from TRBV5-5 and TRBJ1-6; D possibly corresponds to TRBD1 (5 bases). Germline lookup yields CDR1 SGHKS and CDR2 YYEKEE (reference sequence). The CDR3 consists of 13 residues. Written as DNA, the CDR3 is TGTACCAGCAGCCCTGCCGGGGACTCACCCCTCCACTTT. Protein sequence: CTSSPAGDSPLHF.